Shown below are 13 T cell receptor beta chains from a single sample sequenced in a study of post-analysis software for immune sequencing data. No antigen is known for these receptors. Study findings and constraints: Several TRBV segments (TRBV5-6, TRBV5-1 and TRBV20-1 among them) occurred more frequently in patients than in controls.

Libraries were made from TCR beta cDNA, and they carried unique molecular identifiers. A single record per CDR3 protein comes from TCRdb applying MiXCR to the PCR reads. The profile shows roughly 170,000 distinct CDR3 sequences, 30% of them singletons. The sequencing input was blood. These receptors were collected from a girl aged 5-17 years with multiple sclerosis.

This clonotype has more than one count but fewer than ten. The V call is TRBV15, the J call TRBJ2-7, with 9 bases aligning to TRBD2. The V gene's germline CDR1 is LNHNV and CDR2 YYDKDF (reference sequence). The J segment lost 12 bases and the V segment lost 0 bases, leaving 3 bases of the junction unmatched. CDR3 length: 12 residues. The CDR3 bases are TGTGCCACCAGCAGAGAGCGGGAGGGCCCGTACTTC. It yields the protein CATSREREGPYF.

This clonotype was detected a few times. CDR3 DNA: TGTGCCAGCAGCCAAGAAGGAGTAAATGAAAAACTGTTTTTT. Its translation: CASSQEGVNEKLFF. V and J are TRBV4-2 and TRBJ1-4; D remains unclear. The CDR3 runs to 14 residues. Per the germline V gene, CDR1 is LGHNA and CDR2 is YNFKEQ. V was clipped by 0 bases and J by 5 bases, with 7 bases between them.

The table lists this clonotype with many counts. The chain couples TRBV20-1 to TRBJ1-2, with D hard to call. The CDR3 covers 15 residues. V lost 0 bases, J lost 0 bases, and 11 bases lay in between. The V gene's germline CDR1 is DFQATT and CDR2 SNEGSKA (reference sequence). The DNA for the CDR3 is TGCAGTGCTAGAGATGTGGGTTTTTCTAACTATGGCTACACCTTC. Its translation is CSARDVGFSNYGYTF.

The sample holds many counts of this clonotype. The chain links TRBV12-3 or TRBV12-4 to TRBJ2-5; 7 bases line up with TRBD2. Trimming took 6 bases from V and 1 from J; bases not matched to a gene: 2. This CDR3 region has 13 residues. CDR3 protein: CASSSGIQETQYF. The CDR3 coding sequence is TGTGCCAGCAGCAGCGGGATCCAAGAGACCCAGTACTTC.

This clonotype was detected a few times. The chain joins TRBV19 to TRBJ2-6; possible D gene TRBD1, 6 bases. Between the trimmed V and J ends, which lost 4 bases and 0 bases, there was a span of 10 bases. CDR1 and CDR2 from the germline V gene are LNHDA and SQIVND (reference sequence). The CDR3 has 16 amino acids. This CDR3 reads CASSTGQHSGANVLTF. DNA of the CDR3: TGTGCCAGTAGTACCGGACAGCACTCTGGGGCCAACGTCCTGACTTTC.

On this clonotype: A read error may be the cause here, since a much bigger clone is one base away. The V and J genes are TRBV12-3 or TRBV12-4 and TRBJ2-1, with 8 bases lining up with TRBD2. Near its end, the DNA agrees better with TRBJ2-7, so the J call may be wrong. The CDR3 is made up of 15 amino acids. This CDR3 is CASSLAGSPYNEQYF. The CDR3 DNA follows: TGTGCCAGCAGCTTAGCGGGAAGCCCCTACAATGAGCAGTACTTC.

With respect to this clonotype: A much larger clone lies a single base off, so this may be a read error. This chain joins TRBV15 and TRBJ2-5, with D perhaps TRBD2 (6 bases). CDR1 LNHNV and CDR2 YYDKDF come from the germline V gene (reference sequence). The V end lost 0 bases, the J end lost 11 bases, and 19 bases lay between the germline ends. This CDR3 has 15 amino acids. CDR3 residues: CATSRDPGVYNEQYF. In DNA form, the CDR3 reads TGTGCCACCAGCAGAGACCCGGGAGTATACAATGAGCAGTACTTC.

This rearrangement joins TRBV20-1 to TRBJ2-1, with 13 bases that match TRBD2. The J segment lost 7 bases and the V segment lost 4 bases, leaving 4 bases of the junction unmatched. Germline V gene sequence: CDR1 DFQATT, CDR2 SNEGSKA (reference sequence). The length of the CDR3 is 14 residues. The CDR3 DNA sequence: TGCAGTGCTATGGGACTAGCGGGAAAGAATGAGCAGTTCTTC. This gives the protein CSAMGLAGKNEQFF.

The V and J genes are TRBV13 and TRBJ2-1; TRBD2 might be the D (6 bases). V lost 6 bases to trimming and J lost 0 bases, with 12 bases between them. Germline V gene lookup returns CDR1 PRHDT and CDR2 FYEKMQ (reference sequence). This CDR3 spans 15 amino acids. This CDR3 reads CASSSQRVSYNEQFF. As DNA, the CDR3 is TGTGCCAGCAGTTCCCAGCGGGTCTCCTACAATGAGCAGTTCTTC.

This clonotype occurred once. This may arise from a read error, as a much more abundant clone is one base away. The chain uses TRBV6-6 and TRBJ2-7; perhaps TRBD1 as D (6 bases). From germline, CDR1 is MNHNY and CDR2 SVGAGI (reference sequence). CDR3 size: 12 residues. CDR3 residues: CASSWGRYERYF. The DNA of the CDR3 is TGTGCCAGCAGTTGGGGGCGCTACGAGCGGTACTTC.

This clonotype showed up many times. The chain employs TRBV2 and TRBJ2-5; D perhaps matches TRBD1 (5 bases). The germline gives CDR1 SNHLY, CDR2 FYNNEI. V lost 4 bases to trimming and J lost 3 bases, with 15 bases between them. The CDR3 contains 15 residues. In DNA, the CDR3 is TGTGCCAGCAGTGTTTTGGGGCTTGGAGAAGAGACCCAGTACTTC. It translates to CASSVLGLGEETQYF.

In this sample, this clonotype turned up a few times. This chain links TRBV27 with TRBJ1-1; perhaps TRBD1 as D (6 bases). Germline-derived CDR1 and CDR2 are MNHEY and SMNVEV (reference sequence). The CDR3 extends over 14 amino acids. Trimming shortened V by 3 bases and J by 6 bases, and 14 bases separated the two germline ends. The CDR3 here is CASSLGSGHSEAFF. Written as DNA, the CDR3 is TGTGCCAGCAGTTTGGGATCGGGACACTCTGAAGCTTTCTTT.

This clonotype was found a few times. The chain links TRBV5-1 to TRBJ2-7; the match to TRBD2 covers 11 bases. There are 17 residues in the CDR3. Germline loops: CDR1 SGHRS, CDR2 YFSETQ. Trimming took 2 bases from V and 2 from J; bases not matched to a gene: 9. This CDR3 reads CASSFRSGLAGTYEQYF. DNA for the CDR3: TGCGCCAGCAGCTTTAGAAGTGGACTAGCGGGCACCTACGAGCAGTACTTC.